This TCR beta chain was sequenced for a study of human versus mouse CDR3 diversity and MHC coevolution. Study context: Samples had between roughly 5.5 x 10^6 and 1.6 x 10^7 valid reads. General study findings and limits: The lowest clonal inequality scores came from most of the three human donors. Mice had fewer CDR3 deletions and insertions than humans on average.

Naive CD4 T cells were sorted as CD45RO-negative, CD62L-positive. CDR1 SGHRS and CDR2 YFSETQ come from the germline V gene. The CDR3 is made up of 14 amino acids. The V and J ends lost 4 bases and 3 bases, in that order; junction bases with no gene match: 5. This clone was observed once. The antigen is not known. Repertoires were generated with immunoSEQ multiplex PCR, while TCRdb's copy carries only in-frame clones and drops some. The sample has just under 60,000 clones, about 93% seen once. Sequencing was done on a sample of naive CD4+ T cells from blood. As for subset: CD45RO-negative CD62L-positive naive CD4 T cells. The gene calls are TRBV5-1 and TRBJ2-7; 9 nucleotides match TRBD1. The TCR was taken from a person in their sixties in good health. In DNA form, the CDR3 reads TGCGCCAGCAGCCCCGGGACAGGGTACTACGAGCAGTACTTC. Translated: CASSPGTGYYEQYF.